The subject of this entry is one T cell receptor beta chain. Its matching antigen is unknown. Random hexamers were used to reverse transcribe the RNA input (roughly 0.5 to 1 ug). By means of immunoSEQ multiplex PCR, TCR beta CDR3 spanning 54 Vbeta and 13 Jbeta underwent amplification. TCRdb independently ran MiXCR on the immunoSEQ multiplex PCR reads; one entry per CDR3 protein. The sample contains 110,000 to 150,000 distinct CDR3 sequences, 85% to 95% of which appear only once. The sample originates from a study of CD8 T cells in Susac syndrome. This CDR3 contains 15 residues. V lost 0 bases to trimming and J lost 7 bases, with 16 bases between them. Germline CDR1 and CDR2: DFQATT and SNEGSKA (reference sequence). Findings of the study overall: The authors acknowledged that the study's TCR sequencing and HLA analysis involved relatively few individuals.

The authors negatively isolated CD8+ and CD4+ T cells and FACS-enriched TEMRA cells. This clonotype originated in a human donor in good health. The V call is TRBV20-1, the J call TRBJ2-1; D is unresolved. Sequencing was performed on CD8+ T cells from PBMCs. In nucleotides, the CDR3 is TGCAGTGCTAGAGAGCTGGGCCGAAGTGGAAATGAGCAGTTCTTC. It codes for CSARELGRSGNEQFF.